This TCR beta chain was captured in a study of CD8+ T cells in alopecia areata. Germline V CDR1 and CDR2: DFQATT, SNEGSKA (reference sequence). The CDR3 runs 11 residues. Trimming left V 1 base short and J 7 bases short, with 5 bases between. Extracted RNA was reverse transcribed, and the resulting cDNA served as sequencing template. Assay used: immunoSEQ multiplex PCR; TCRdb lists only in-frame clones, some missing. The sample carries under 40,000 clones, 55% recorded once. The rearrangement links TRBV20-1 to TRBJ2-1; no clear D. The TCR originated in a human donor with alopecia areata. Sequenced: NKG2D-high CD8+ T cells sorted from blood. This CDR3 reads CSARGVNEQFF. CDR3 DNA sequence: TGCAGTGCTAGAGGTGTGAATGAGCAGTTCTTC.